This T cell receptor beta chain was captured in a study of blood T cell repertoires in COVID-19. Study context: The analysed material was cDNA or gDNA that came from T cells, B-cell-depleted T cells, or PBMCs.

Generated by immunoSEQ multiplex PCR, the TCRdb table keeps only in-frame clones and is missing some. The table includes a few hundred thousand clones, about nine tenths detected once. From germline, CDR1 is SNHLY and CDR2 FYNNEI. The CDR3 spans 12 residues. After removal of 4 bases from V and 12 bases from J, the junction contained 4 bases not matched to a gene. This clone turned up a few times. The sequence was obtained from a woman between 45 and 60 years old with COVID-19, enrolled during active disease. V is TRBV2 and J is TRBJ2-7; the match to TRBD2 covers 12 bases. The sample consisted of peripheral blood. For the CDR3, the DNA is TGTGCCAGCAGTGCACTAGCGGGGGGAAGGTACTTC. Translated: CASSALAGGRYF.